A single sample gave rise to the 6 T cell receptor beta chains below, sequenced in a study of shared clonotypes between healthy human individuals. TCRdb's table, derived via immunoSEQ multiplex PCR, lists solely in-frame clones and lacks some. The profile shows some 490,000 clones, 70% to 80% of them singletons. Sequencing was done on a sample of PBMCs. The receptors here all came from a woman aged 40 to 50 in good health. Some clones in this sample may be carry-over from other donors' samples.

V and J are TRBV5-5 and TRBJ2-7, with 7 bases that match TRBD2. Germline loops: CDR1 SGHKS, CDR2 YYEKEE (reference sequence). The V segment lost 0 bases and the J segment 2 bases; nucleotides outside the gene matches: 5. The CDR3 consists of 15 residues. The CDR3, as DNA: TGTGCCAGCAGCTTGGCCCCGCGGGAGCCCTACGAGCAGTACTTC. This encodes CASSLAPREPYEQYF.

CDR3 region: CASSDQGPNQPQHF. In DNA form, the CDR3 reads TGTGCCAGCAGTGACCAGGGCCCTAATCAGCCCCAGCATTTT. The chain employs TRBV2 and TRBJ1-5; D may be TRBD1 (5 bases). Trimming cost V 3 bases and J 4 bases, with 10 bases left between them. Germline-derived CDR1 and CDR2 are SNHLY and FYNNEI. The length of the CDR3 is 14 residues. The full variable domain, completed using reference TRBV2 and TRBJ1-5, is EPEVTQTPSHQVTQMGQEVILRCVPISNHLYFYWYRQILGQKVEFLVSFYNNEISEKSEIFDDQFSVERPDGSNFTLKIRSTKLEDSAMYFCASSDQGPNQPQHFGDGTRLSIL.

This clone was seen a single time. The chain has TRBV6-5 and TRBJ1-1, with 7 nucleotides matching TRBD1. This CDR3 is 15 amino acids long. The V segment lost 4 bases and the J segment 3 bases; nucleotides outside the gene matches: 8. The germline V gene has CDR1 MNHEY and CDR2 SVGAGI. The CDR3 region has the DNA TGTGCCAGCAGTTCGGCAGGGGGAATGCACACTGAAGCTTTCTTT. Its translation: CASSSAGGMHTEAFF.

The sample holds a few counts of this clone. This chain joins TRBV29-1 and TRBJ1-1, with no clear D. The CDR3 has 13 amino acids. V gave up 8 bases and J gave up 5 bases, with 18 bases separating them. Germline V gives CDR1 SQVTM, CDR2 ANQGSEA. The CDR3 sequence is CSIIDLIGTEAFF. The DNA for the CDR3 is TGCAGCATCATTGACCTAATTGGGACTGAAGCTTTCTTT.

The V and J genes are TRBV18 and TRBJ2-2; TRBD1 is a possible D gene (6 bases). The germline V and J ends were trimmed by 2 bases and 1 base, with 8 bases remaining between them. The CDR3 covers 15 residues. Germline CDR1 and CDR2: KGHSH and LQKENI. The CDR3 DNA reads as TGTGCCAGCTCACCATGGACAGAGAACACCGGGGAGCTGTTTTTT. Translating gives CASSPWTENTGELFF.

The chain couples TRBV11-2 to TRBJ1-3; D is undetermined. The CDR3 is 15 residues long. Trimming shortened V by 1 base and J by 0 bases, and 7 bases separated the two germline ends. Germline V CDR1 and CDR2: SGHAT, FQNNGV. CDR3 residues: CASSLGDFSGNTIYF. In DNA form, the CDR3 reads TGTGCCAGCAGCTTAGGTGACTTCTCTGGAAACACCATATATTTT.